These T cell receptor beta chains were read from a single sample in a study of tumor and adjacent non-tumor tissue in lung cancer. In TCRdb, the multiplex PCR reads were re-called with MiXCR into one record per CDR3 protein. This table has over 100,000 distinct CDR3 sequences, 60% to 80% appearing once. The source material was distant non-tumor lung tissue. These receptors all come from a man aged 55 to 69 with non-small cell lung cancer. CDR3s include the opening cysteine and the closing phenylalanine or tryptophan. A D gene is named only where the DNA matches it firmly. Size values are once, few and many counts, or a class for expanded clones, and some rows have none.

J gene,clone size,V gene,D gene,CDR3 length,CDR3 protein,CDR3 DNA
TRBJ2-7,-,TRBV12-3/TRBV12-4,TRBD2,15,CANSLSGTRPSEQHF,TGTGCCAACAGTTTGTCCGGGACTAGACCGTCCGAGCAGCACTTC
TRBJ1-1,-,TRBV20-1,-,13,CCASGGSYTEAFF,TGCTGTGCTAGCGGGGGGTCGTACACTGAAGCTTTCTTT
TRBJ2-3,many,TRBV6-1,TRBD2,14,CASSEGGGANTQYF,TGTGCCAGCAGTGAAGGCGGGGGGGCGAATACGCAGTATTTT
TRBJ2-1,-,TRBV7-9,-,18,CASSNKGSPGHQSDEQFF,TGTGCCAGCTCCAATAAGGGAAGTCCGGGACACCAAAGTGATGAGCAGTTCTTC
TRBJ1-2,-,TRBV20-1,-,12,CSGRAGGDGYTF,TGCAGTGGTAGAGCTGGTGGGGATGGCTACACCTTC
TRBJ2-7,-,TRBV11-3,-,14,CASSRGTGTYEHYF,TGTGCCAGCAGCCGGGGCACGGGGACCTACGAGCACTACTTC
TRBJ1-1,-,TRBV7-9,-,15,CASRPTAGKNTEAFF,TGTGCCAGCAGGCCAACGGCTGGGAAAAACACTGAAGCTTTCTTT
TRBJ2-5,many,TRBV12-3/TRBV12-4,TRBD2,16,CASSLDVGLGKETQYF,TGTGCCAGCAGTTTAGACGTCGGACTAGGGAAAGAGACCCAGTACTTC
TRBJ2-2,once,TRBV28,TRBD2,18,CASSPVGRGGGKTGELFF,TGTGCCAGCAGCCCCGTCGGACGGGGCGGGGGGAAGACCGGGGAGCTATTTTTT
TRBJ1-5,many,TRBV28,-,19,CASSLLILGSTNSNQPQHF,TGTGCCAGCAGTTTATTGATTTTGGGCAGTACCAATAGCAATCAGCCCCAGCATTTT
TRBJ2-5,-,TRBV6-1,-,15,CAISWTDRYQETRYF,TGTGCCATTAGTTGGACTGATCGGTACCAAGAGACCCGGTACTTC
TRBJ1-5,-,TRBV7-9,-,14,CARSLVDSNQPQHF,TGTGCCAGAAGCTTGGTTGATAGCAATCAGCCCCAGCATTTT
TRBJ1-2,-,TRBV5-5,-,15,CASNLASGTVDGYTF,TGTGCCAGCAACTTGGCATCGGGTACGGTGGATGGCTACACCTTC
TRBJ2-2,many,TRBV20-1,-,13,CSGVTMTTGELFF,TGCAGTGGGGTGACAATGACGACCGGGGAGCTGTTTTTT
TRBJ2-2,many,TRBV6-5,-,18,CASSYSRVGGANTGELFF,TGTGCCAGCAGTTACTCGAGGGTGGGAGGAGCGAACACCGGGGAGCTGTTTTTT
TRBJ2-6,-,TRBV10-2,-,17,CANSGGDAISGANVLTF,TGCGCCAACAGTGGAGGAGATGCGATCTCTGGGGCCAACGTCCTGACTTTC
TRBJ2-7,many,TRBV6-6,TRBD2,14,CASSFVSGGYEQYF,TGTGCCAGCAGTTTCGTTAGCGGGGGCTACGAGCAGTACTTC
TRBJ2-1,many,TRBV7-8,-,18,CASSLAPVWELSNNEQFF,TGTGCCAGCAGCTTAGCCCCCGTGTGGGAGTTGAGCAACAATGAGCAGTTCTTC
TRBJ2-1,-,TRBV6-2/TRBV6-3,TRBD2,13,CASIGLEYNEYFF,TGTGCCAGCATTGGACTAGAATACAATGAGTACTTCTTC
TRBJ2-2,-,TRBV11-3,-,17,CASSLDRGTADTGEPFF,TGTGCCAGCAGCTTAGATCGTGGGACGGCGGACACCGGGGAGCCGTTTTTT
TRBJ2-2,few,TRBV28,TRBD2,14,CASGAGSNTGELFF,TGTGCCAGCGGAGCGGGATCGAACACCGGGGAGCTGTTTTTT
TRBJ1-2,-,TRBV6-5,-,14,CASSLWQGSVGYTF,TGTGCCAGCAGTTTATGGCAGGGGTCGGTTGGCTACACCTTC
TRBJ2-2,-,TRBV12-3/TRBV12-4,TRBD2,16,CASSLGTSLNAGELFF,TGTGCCAGCAGTCTCGGGACTAGCTTGAACGCCGGGGAGCTGTTTTTT
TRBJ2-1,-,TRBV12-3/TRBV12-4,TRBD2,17,CAGTPAPTSGGYNERFF,TGTGCCGGCACCCCCGCCCCGACTAGCGGGGGCTACAATGAGCGGTTCTTC
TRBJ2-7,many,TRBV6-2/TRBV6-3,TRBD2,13,CASRPSGRYEQYF,TGTGCCAGCAGGCCCAGCGGGAGGTACGAGCAGTACTTC
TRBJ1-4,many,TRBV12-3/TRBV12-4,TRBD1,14,CASSLWTGFEKLFF,TGTGCCAGCAGTCTTTGGACAGGGTTTGAAAAACTGTTTTTT
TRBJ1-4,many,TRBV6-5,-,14,CASRRVSTNEKLFF,TGTGCCAGCAGACGGGTGTCAACTAATGAAAAACTGTTTTTT
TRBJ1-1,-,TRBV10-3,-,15,CAISDRARLNTEAFF,TGTGCCATCAGTGACAGGGCCCGCCTGAACACTGAAGCTTTCTTT
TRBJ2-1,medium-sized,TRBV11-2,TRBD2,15,CASSQTSGKGNEQFF,TGTGCCAGCAGCCAAACGAGCGGGAAGGGCAATGAGCAGTTCTTC
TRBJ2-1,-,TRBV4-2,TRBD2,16,CASSQGWLAGNNGQFF,TGTGCTAGCAGTCAAGGGTGGCTAGCGGGAAACAATGGGCAGTTCTTC
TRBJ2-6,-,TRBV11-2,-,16,CASTQMGDFGANLLTF,TGTGCCAGCACCCAAATGGGAGATTTCGGGGCCAACCTCCTGACTTTC
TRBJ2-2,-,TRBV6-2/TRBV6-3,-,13,CASNPRGTGEPFF,TGTGCCAGCAATCCGAGAGGAACCGGGGAGCCGTTTTTT
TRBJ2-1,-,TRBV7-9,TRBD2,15,CFSSQGTSAYNEQFF,TGTTTCAGCAGTCAAGGGACTAGCGCTTACAATGAGCAGTTCTTC
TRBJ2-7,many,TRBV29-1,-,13,CSVETRGGYEQYF,TGCAGCGTTGAGACCCGGGGAGGCTACGAGCAGTACTTC
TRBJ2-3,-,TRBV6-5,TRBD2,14,CASFSGIRLDTQYF,TGTGCCAGCTTCAGCGGGATTAGATTAGATACGCAGTATTTT
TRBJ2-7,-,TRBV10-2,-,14,CASSRLIGNYEQYF,TGCGCCAGCAGTCGTCTTATAGGGAACTACGAGCAGTACTTC
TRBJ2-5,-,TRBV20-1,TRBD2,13,CIAGRLACETQYF,TGCATTGCTGGACGACTAGCGTGCGAGACCCAGTACTTC
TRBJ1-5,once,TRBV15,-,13,CATSREVNQPQHF,TGTGCCACCAGTAGAGAGGTCAATCAGCCCCAGCATTTT
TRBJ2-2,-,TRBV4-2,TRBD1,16,CASQIGQDVRTGELPF,TGTGCCAGCCAAATCGGACAGGATGTTCGGACCGGGGAGCTGCCTTTT
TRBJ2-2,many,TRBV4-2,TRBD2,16,CASSQDSGGATGELFF,TGTGCCAGCAGCCAAGATAGCGGGGGGGCCACCGGGGAGCTGTTTTTT
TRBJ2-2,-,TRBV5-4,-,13,CASSQVGTGELFF,TGTGCCAGCAGCCAGGTGGGGACCGGAGAGCTGTTTTTT
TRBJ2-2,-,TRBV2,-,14,CASGGTVNTGELFF,TGTGCCAGCGGTGGCACCGTGAACACCGGGGAGCTGTTTTTT
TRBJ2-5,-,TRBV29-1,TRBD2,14,CSVAVSGSREIQYF,TGCAGCGTTGCTGTCAGCGGGAGTCGTGAGATCCAGTACTTC
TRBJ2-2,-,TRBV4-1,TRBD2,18,CASRQQTSGRADTGELFF,TGCGCCAGCAGGCAACAGACTAGCGGTAGGGCGGACACCGGGGAGCTGTTTTTT
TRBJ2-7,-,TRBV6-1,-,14,CASSEVPPGYEKYF,TGTGCCAGCAGCGAGGTCCCCCCGGGGTACGAGAAGTACTTC
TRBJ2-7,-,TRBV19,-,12,CACSGRMDEQYF,TGTGCCTGCTCGGGCAGGATGGACGAGCAGTACTTC
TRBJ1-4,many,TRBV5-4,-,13,CASSWGTSGKLFF,TGTGCCAGCAGCTGGGGGACCTCGGGAAAACTGTTTTTT
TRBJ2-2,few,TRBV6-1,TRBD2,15,CASSELAGVARELFF,TGTGCCAGCAGTGAACTAGCGGGAGTTGCCAGGGAGCTGTTTTTC
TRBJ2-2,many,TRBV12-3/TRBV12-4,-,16,CASSFDLPGGTGELFF,TGTGCCAGCAGTTTCGATCTACCGGGCGGCACCGGGGAGCTGTTTTTT
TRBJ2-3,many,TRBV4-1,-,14,CASTPNGGLDTQYF,TGCGCCAGCACCCCCAATGGCGGGTTAGATACGCAGTATTTT
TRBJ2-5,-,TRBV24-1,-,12,CAIRDPQEIQYF,TGTGCCATCAGGGACCCGCAAGAGATCCAGTACTTC
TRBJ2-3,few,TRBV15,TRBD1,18,CATSREIGTGVYVDTQYF,TGTGCCACCAGCAGAGAAATCGGGACAGGAGTTTATGTAGATACGCAGTATTTT
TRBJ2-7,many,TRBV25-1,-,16,CASSGATERFSYEQYF,TGTGCCAGCAGTGGGGCGACAGAAAGATTCTCCTACGAGCAGTACTTC
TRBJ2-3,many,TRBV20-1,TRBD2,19,CSARDLSGRGAGSTDTQYF,TGCAGTGCTAGAGATCTTAGCGGGAGAGGGGCTGGTAGCACAGATACGCAGTATTTT
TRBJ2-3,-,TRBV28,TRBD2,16,CASSLGAAGGTDTQYF,TGTGCCAGCAGTCTCGGGGCGGCGGGAGGTACAGATACGCAGTATTTT